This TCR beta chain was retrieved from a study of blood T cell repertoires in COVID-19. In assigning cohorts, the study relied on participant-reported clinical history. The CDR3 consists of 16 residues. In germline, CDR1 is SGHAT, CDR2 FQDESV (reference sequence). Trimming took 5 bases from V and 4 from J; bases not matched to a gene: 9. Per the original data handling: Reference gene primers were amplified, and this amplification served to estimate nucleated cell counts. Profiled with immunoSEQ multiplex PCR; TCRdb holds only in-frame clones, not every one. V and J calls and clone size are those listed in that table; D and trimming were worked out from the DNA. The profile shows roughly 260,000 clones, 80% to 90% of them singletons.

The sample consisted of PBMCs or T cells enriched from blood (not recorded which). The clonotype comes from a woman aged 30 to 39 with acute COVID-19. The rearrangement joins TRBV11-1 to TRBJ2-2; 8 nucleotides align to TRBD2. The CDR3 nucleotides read TGTGCCAGCAGCCCCAGCGGGGGCAGGGGCACCGGGGAGCTGTTTTTT. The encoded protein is CASSPSGGRGTGELFF.